This is a list of T cell receptor beta chains from one sample in a study of T cell responses to AZD1222 COVID-19 vaccine. Profiling relied on immunoSEQ multiplex PCR, and the TCRdb table lists in-frame clones only, not all of them. The sample lists tens of thousands of clones; around 90% were seen once. The sample here was peripheral blood, taken 28 days after the second AZD1222 dose. The receptors shown here come from an adult who received the AZD1222 COVID-19 vaccine. CDR3s include the opening cysteine and the closing phenylalanine or tryptophan. D genes are given only for firm matches. Part of the rows lack a size; the others show once, few, many or a class for expanded clones.

clone_size | cdr3_length | d_call | j_call | v_call | cdr3_aa | cdr3_nt
- | 19 | TRBD1 | TRBJ2-6 | TRBV18 | CASSPFSPGQGTGANVLTF | TGTGCCAGCTCACCTTTCTCGCCGGGACAGGGGACTGGGGCCAACGTCCTGACTTTC
- | 15 | TRBD1 | TRBJ2-1 | TRBV5-4 | CASSATGQSYNEQFF | TGTGCCAGCAGCGCAACGGGACAGAGCTACAATGAGCAGTTCTTC
- | 15 | - | TRBJ1-5 | TRBV9 | CASSETVDSNQPQHF | TGTGCCAGCAGCGAGACGGTAGATAGCAATCAGCCCCAGCATTTT
- | 14 | - | TRBJ1-5 | TRBV2 | CASSEWGGNQPQHF | TGTGCCAGCAGTGAATGGGGCGGGAATCAGCCCCAGCATTTT
- | 17 | TRBD2 | TRBJ2-1 | TRBV2 | CASTGTSGTFSYNEQFF | TGTGCCAGCACAGGGACTAGCGGGACTTTCTCCTACAATGAGCAGTTCTTC
- | 16 | - | TRBJ2-6 | TRBV7-9 | CASSLGDYSGANVLTF | TGTGCCAGCAGCTTGGGAGACTACTCTGGGGCCAACGTCCTGACTTTC
- | 15 | TRBD1 | TRBJ2-7 | TRBV29-1 | CSVEGAGGGLYEQYF | TGCAGCGTTGAAGGGGCAGGGGGCGGTTTGTACGAGCAGTACTTC
once | 17 | TRBD2 | TRBJ2-3 | TRBV4-1 | CASSQVGSGKGGDTQYF | TGCGCCAGCAGCCAAGTTGGTAGCGGGAAGGGGGGAGATACGCAGTATTTT
- | 12 | - | TRBJ1-1 | TRBV28 | CASSWGNTEAFF | TGTGCCAGCAGTTGGGGGAACACTGAAGCTTTCTTT
- | 10 | - | TRBJ2-7 | TRBV2 | CASKRYEQYF | TGTGCCAGCAAGAGATACGAGCAGTACTTC
- | 16 | TRBD2 | TRBJ2-1 | TRBV5-1 | CASSLAGTSGINEQFF | TGCGCCAGCAGCTTGGCGGGGACTAGCGGGATCAATGAGCAGTTCTTC
- | 14 | - | TRBJ2-1 | TRBV15 | CATSSPGLFNEQFF | TGTGCCACCAGCAGCCCTGGACTTTTTAATGAGCAGTTCTTC
- | 17 | - | TRBJ2-3 | TRBV7-9 | CASSSSPRWLGTDTQYF | TGTGCCAGCAGCTCAAGCCCCAGGTGGCTGGGGACAGATACGCAGTATTTT
- | 14 | - | TRBJ2-7 | TRBV5-1 | CASSPRLGGYEQYF | TGCGCCAGCAGCCCGCGACTGGGGGGCTACGAGCAGTACTTC
- | 15 | - | TRBJ1-2 | TRBV6-5 | CASTKAGTKNYGYTF | TGTGCCAGCACCAAAGCCGGGACGAAGAACTATGGCTACACCTTC
- | 13 | - | TRBJ1-2 | TRBV15 | CATSRVGGRGYTF | TGTGCCACCAGCAGAGTGGGGGGGAGAGGCTACACCTTC
once | 15 | - | TRBJ2-2 | TRBV4-3 | CASSHNSLNTGELFF | TGCGCCAGCAGCCATAACAGTCTCAACACCGGGGAGCTGTTTTTT
- | 18 | TRBD1 | TRBJ1-6 | TRBV19 | CASSIVPGQGAGNSPLHF | TGTGCCAGTAGTATCGTCCCGGGACAGGGGGCTGGTAATTCACCCCTCCACTTT
- | 12 | - | TRBJ2-3 | TRBV28 | CASSLRGFTQYF | TGTGCCAGCAGTTTAAGGGGCTTTACGCAGTATTTT
- | 16 | TRBD2 | TRBJ2-1 | TRBV11-2 | CASSLFGTSGIAEQFF | TGTGCCAGCAGCTTATTCGGGACTAGCGGGATTGCTGAGCAGTTCTTC
- | 13 | TRBD1 | TRBJ1-2 | TRBV30 | CALNRDRPYGYTF | TGTGCCTTAAACCGGGACAGACCATATGGCTACACCTTC
- | 13 | - | TRBJ1-1 | TRBV9 | CASSDQGNTEAFF | TGTGCCAGCAGCGATCAGGGGAACACTGAAGCTTTCTTT
once | 16 | - | TRBJ1-1 | TRBV4-3 | CASSQDRDFVGTEAFF | TGCGCCAGCAGCCAAGATCGCGACTTTGTAGGGACTGAAGCTTTCTTT
- | 16 | - | TRBJ2-7 | TRBV5-1 | CASSLNLGRSSYEQYF | TGCGCCAGCAGCTTGAATCTGGGTAGAAGCTCCTACGAGCAGTACTTC
- | 13 | - | TRBJ1-6 | TRBV2 | CASRTLANSPLHF | TGTGCCAGCAGAACCCTCGCCAATTCACCCCTCCACTTT
- | 14 | - | TRBJ1-1 | TRBV19 | CASSQGPGNTEAFF | TGTGCCAGTAGCCAGGGCCCCGGGAACACTGAAGCTTTCTTT
few | 15 | - | TRBJ1-3 | TRBV30 | CAWSKPGAGGNTIYF | TGTGCCTGGAGTAAACCAGGGGCGGGTGGAAACACCATATATTTT
once | 15 | TRBD2 | TRBJ2-5 | TRBV6-1 | CASSESGGAGETQYF | TGTGCCAGCAGTGAATCCGGGGGGGCCGGAGAGACCCAGTACTTC
- | 16 | - | TRBJ2-3 | TRBV4-1 | CASSPRDLTSPDTQYF | TGCGCCAGCAGCCCCCGGGACCTTACATCCCCAGATACGCAGTATTTT